The 27 T cell receptor beta chains below were found in one sample sequenced in a study of T cell clonotyping in hematopoietic cell transplantation. The table came from immunoSEQ multiplex PCR; TCRdb's copy has only in-frame clones and leaves some out. The data show tens of thousands of clones, around 84% seen once. The time point here: recipient sample about 28 days before transplant, after cytoreduction. The sample here was peripheral blood mononuclear cells, taken before stem cell transplant. The receptors stem from a man in his sixties with myelodysplastic syndrome. Some clones in this sample may be carry-over from other donors' samples.

This sequence joins TRBV5-1 and TRBJ2-2; D is possibly TRBD1 (6 bases). Germline assignment: CDR1 SGHRS and CDR2 YFSETQ. V was trimmed by 7 bases and J by 2 bases, leaving 9 bases between them. The CDR3 is 13 residues long. The CDR3 protein is CASRDINTGELFF. The DNA of the CDR3 is TGCGCCAGCCGGGACATTAACACCGGGGAGCTGTTTTTT.

This clone was counted a few times. The chain is built from TRBV6-5 and TRBJ1-6; 7 bases are shared with TRBD1. The CDR3 is 15 residues long. In germline, CDR1 is MNHEY, CDR2 SVGAGI. V was clipped by 5 bases and J by 8 bases; unmatched bases: 9. CDR3 residues: CASSKGQERYSPLHF. The CDR3, as DNA: TGTGCCAGCAGTAAAGGACAGGAGAGGTATTCACCCCTCCACTTT.

V and J are TRBV5-1 and TRBJ1-1; D unresolved. The CDR3 totals 13 residues. The ends were cut back, 0 bases at V and 2 bases at J, with 5 bases in the middle. Germline V CDR1 and CDR2: SGHRS, YFSETQ. The CDR3 loop is CASSLGGNTEAFF. The CDR3 DNA reads as TGCGCCAGCAGCTTGGGCGGTAACACTGAAGCTTTCTTT. Complete variable domain (other parts from reference TRBV5-1 and TRBJ1-1): KAGVTQTPRYLIKTRGQQVTLSCSPISGHRSVSWYQQTPGQGLQFLFEYFSETQRNKGNFPGRFSGRQFSNSRSEMNVSTLELGDSALYLCASSLGGNTEAFFGQGTRLTVV.

This clone was observed a few times. The rearrangement uses TRBV21-1 and TRBJ1-6. TRBV21-1 is given as a pseudogene. This CDR3 is built from 12 residues. The CDR3 nucleotides are TGTGCCAGCAGCGACCGGAGGTTGCCCCTCCACTTT. It specifies CASSDRRLPLHF.

The chain recombines TRBV5-1 with TRBJ2-7; weak D call: TRBD1 (6 bases). Trimming removed 4 bases at V and 0 bases at J, with 20 bases between. The CDR3 spans 17 residues. Germline V gene lookup returns CDR1 SGHRS and CDR2 YFSETQ. CDR3 in amino acids: CASSRGSGSGASYEQYF. DNA of the CDR3: TGCGCCAGCAGCAGGGGGTCGGGTTCTGGGGCCTCCTACGAGCAGTACTTC. The full variable domain, with the rest looked up from reference TRBV5-1 and TRBJ2-7, is KAGVTQTPRYLIKTRGQQVTLSCSPISGHRSVSWYQQTPGQGLQFLFEYFSETQRNKGNFPGRFSGRQFSNSRSEMNVSTLELGDSALYLCASSRGSGSGASYEQYFGPGTRLTVT.

The chain is built from TRBV30 and TRBJ1-6; D unclear. Germline values: CDR1 GTSNPN, CDR2 SVGIG (reference sequence). V lost 8 bases and J lost 0, with 8 bases in between. The CDR3 has 13 amino acids. The CDR3 region has the DNA TGTGCCACTGGACGCTCCTATAATTCACCCCTCCACTTT. Encoded protein: CATGRSYNSPLHF.

This clone was seen once. This sequence joins TRBV2 and TRBJ2-7; D uncertain. The CDR3 covers 14 residues. Trimming removed 3 bases from V and 4 bases from J, with 13 bases in between. CDR1 is SNHLY, CDR2 FYNNEI, per germline. CDR3 in DNA: TGTGCCAGCAGTGACAATTACGGGTTTTACGAGCAGTACTTC. This codes for CASSDNYGFYEQYF.

The chain joins TRBV11-3 to TRBJ2-3, with 10 bases aligning to TRBD2. Looked up from germline, CDR1 is SGHNT and CDR2 is YENEEA. CDR3 length: 15 amino acids. The ends lost 5 bases at V and 2 bases at J; junction bases unmatched: 4. The CDR3, as DNA: TGTGCCAGCAGCCAAGGACTAGCGGTCACAGATACGCAGTATTTT. This translates into CASSQGLAVTDTQYF.

The chain is built from TRBV15 and TRBJ1-3, with D hard to call. This CDR3 comprises 15 residues. In germline, CDR1 is LNHNV, CDR2 YYDKDF (reference sequence). Trimming took off 0 bases at V and 0 bases at J, with 6 bases between the two ends. The chain's CDR3 is CATSRDRNSGNTIYF. CDR3 nucleotides: TGTGCCACCAGCAGAGATCGCAACTCTGGAAACACCATATATTTT.

The chain employs TRBV7-9 and TRBJ2-7; 7 bases match TRBD2. CDR1 and CDR2 (germline): SEHNR, FQNEAQ (reference sequence). With 4 bases clipped from V and 0 bases from J, the junction kept 6 bases outside the gene matches. CDR3 length: 15 residues. The CDR3 protein is CASSSRGVSSYEQYF. In DNA, the CDR3 is TGTGCCAGCAGCTCCCGGGGGGTGAGCTCCTACGAGCAGTACTTC.

V gene TRBV5-1 combines with J gene TRBJ2-7; 9 positions agree with TRBD1. Germline CDR1 SGHRS, CDR2 YFSETQ. The CDR3 has 15 residues. V trimming: 4 bases; J trimming: 3 bases; junction bases outside the gene matches: 8. Here the CDR3 DNA reads TGCGCCAGCAGCCCGGGACAGGGAGGAGTCTACGAGCAGTACTTC. Protein product: CASSPGQGGVYEQYF. The full variable domain, with the rest looked up from reference TRBV5-1 and TRBJ2-7, is KAGVTQTPRYLIKTRGQQVTLSCSPISGHRSVSWYQQTPGQGLQFLFEYFSETQRNKGNFPGRFSGRQFSNSRSEMNVSTLELGDSALYLCASSPGQGGVYEQYFGPGTRLTVT.

The gene calls are TRBV4-3 and TRBJ2-7; no clear D. CDR3 length equals 16 residues. The V gene's germline CDR1 is LGHNA and CDR2 YSLEER. V dropped 1 base and J dropped 2 bases, with 15 bases sitting between them. Here the CDR3 reads CASSQGSTRSAYEQYF. The CDR3 coding sequence is TGCGCCAGCAGCCAAGGTTCAACAAGAAGTGCCTACGAGCAGTACTTC.

This chain links TRBV7-2 with TRBJ1-6; tentatively, D is TRBD1 (5 bases). The germline CDR1 and CDR2 sequences are SGHTA and FQGNSA. The CDR3 is 16 amino acids. V was shortened by 5 bases and J by 9 bases, with 20 bases between the two germline ends. The CDR3 loop reads CASSPPGTGGGSPLHF. CDR3 nucleotides: TGTGCCAGCAGCCCACCCGGGACGGGAGGAGGTTCACCCCTCCACTTT.

This chain uses TRBV5-1 with TRBJ1-4; maybe TRBD1 (5 bases). V shed 4 bases and J shed 0 bases, with 10 bases lying between them. The CDR3 length is 15 residues. The V gene's germline CDR1 is SGHRS and CDR2 YFSETQ. For the CDR3, the DNA is TGCGCCAGCAGCGTGACAGCTTCAACTAATGAAAAACTGTTTTTT. Encoded protein: CASSVTASTNEKLFF. Full variable domain (outside the CDR3, taken from reference TRBV5-1 and TRBJ1-4): KAGVTQTPRYLIKTRGQQVTLSCSPISGHRSVSWYQQTPGQGLQFLFEYFSETQRNKGNFPGRFSGRQFSNSRSEMNVSTLELGDSALYLCASSVTASTNEKLFFGSGTQLSVL.

The chain links TRBV5-4 to TRBJ2-7; D is possibly TRBD2 (6 bases). Looked up from germline, CDR1 is SGHNT and CDR2 is YYREEE (reference sequence). V was pared by 3 bases and J by 0 bases, with 13 bases between. CDR3 size: 15 residues. CDR3 coding DNA: TGTGCCAGCAGCTATGGAGGGACGTCCTCCTACGAGCAGTACTTC. It encodes CASSYGGTSSYEQYF.

The V gene is TRBV7-2, the J gene TRBJ2-5; 8 bases map to TRBD1. The CDR3 extends over 12 amino acids. The germline gives CDR1 SGHTA, CDR2 FQGNSA. The junction had 3 bases not matched to a gene; V was cut back by 5 bases and J by 7 bases. CDR3 sequence: CASSRQGWTQYF. Written as DNA, the CDR3 is TGTGCCAGCAGCCGACAGGGGTGGACCCAGTACTTC.

The chain recombines TRBV7-6 with TRBJ2-1; D might be TRBD1 or TRBD2, each matching 7 bases. CDR1 is SGHVS and CDR2 is FNYEAQ in the germline V gene. Trimming took off 7 bases at V and 6 bases at J, with 25 bases between the two ends. This CDR3 has 17 amino acids. The CDR3 DNA sequence: TGTGCCAGCACCTTCGAAGCGGGACAGACTTCTATCAATGAGCAGTTCTTC. As protein: CASTFEAGQTSINEQFF. The full variable domain, rest sourced from reference TRBV7-6 and TRBJ2-1, is GAGVSQSPRYKVTKRGQDVALRCDPISGHVSLYWYRQALGQGPEFLTYFNYEAQQDKSGLPNDRFSAERPEGSISTLTIQRTEQRDSAMYRCASTFEAGQTSINEQFFGPGTRLTVL.

V is TRBV6-5 and J is TRBJ1-5, with a possible D match to TRBD1 (5 bases). Germline loops: CDR1 MNHEY, CDR2 SVGAGI. Deletions cut 6 bases from V and 0 bases from J, with 9 bases between. This CDR3 has 14 residues. The CDR3 here is CASSQGISNQPQHF. The CDR3 DNA reads TGTGCCAGCAGCCAGGGAATTAGCAATCAGCCCCAGCATTTT.

The chain combines TRBV19 with TRBJ1-1; D gene uncertain. V dropped 6 bases and J dropped 3 bases, with 14 bases sitting between them. The CDR3 loop spans 14 amino acids. CDR1 is LNHDA, CDR2 SQIVND, per germline (reference sequence). CDR3 sequence: CASRTGRRDTEAFF. The CDR3 DNA reads TGTGCCAGTAGGACCGGAAGGAGGGACACTGAAGCTTTCTTT.

The V call is TRBV7-8, the J call TRBJ1-5; possibly TRBD1 for D (6 bases). Germline lookup yields CDR1 SGHVS and CDR2 FQNEAQ. CDR3 length equals 16 residues. V lost 3 bases to trimming and J lost 2 bases, with 14 bases between them. The CDR3 protein is CASSFDRTFGNQPQHF. The CDR3 coding sequence is TGTGCCAGCAGCTTCGACAGGACCTTCGGCAATCAGCCCCAGCATTTT.

This sequence joins TRBV4-2 and TRBJ1-5, with a weak D call TRBD1 (5 bases). Trimming stripped 0 bases from V and 4 bases from J, with 10 bases between. CDR1 LGHNA and CDR2 YNFKEQ come from the germline V gene. The CDR3 length is 15 residues. The CDR3 coding sequence is TGTGCCAGCAGCCAAGACAGGGCGGTTAATCAGCCCCAGCATTTT. As protein: CASSQDRAVNQPQHF.

V is TRBV9 and J is TRBJ1-1, with TRBD1 as a possible D gene (6 bases). This CDR3 region has 13 residues. The germline V and J ends were trimmed by 0 bases and 3 bases, with 6 bases remaining between them. Germline V gene lookup returns CDR1 SGDLS and CDR2 YYNGEE. The CDR3 DNA sequence: TGTGCCAGCAGCGTAGAGGGGGACACTGAAGCTTTCTTT. Protein: CASSVEGDTEAFF.

As DNA, the CDR3 is TGTGCCAGCAGCTTATCAGTGACAGGGGGGAATCAGCCCCAGCATTTT. It yields the protein CASSLSVTGGNQPQHF. The J gene is TRBJ1-5, the V gene TRBV11-2, with 9 positions matching TRBD1. Trimming at V came to 2 bases and at J to 4 bases, leaving 6 bases not matched to a gene. The germline CDR1 and CDR2 sequences are SGHAT and FQNNGV. This CDR3 is built from 16 residues. Looking up the rest from reference TRBV11-2 and TRBJ1-5 gives the full variable domain: EAGVAQSPRYKIIEKRQSVAFWCNPISGHATLYWYQQILGQGPKLLIQFQNNGVVDDSQLPKDRFSAERLKGVDSTLKIQPAKLEDSAVYLCASSLSVTGGNQPQHFGDGTRLSIL.

This clone was detected once. The chain links TRBV28 to TRBJ2-7, with 9 bases matching TRBD2. Germline V CDR1 and CDR2: MDHEN, SYDVKM. V shed 2 bases, J shed 2 bases, and the junction held 4 bases outside the gene matches. This CDR3 has 15 amino acids. This CDR3 reads CASSLGLAGTYEQYF. The CDR3 coding sequence is TGTGCCAGCAGTTTAGGGCTAGCGGGGACCTACGAGCAGTACTTC.

This clone was observed once. V usage is TRBV14 and J usage is TRBJ2-7; 9 nucleotides align to TRBD1. The V and J ends lost 4 bases and 4 bases, in that order; junction bases with no gene match: 14. CDR3 length: 17 residues. The germline V gene has CDR1 SGHDN and CDR2 FVKESK. CDR3 region: CASSRNNPGQGIYEQYF. The CDR3 DNA reads TGTGCCAGCAGCCGCAATAATCCGGGACAGGGCATATACGAGCAGTACTTC.

This clone has only a few counts. The chain links TRBV2 to TRBJ2-2, with 7 bases aligning to TRBD1. After removal of 4 bases from V and 3 bases from J, the junction contained 2 bases not matched to a gene. Germline-derived CDR1 and CDR2 are SNHLY and FYNNEI. The CDR3 is 14 residues long. The CDR3 protein is CASSVDRDTGELFF. Written as DNA, the CDR3 is TGTGCCAGCAGTGTCGACAGGGACACCGGGGAGCTGTTTTTT.

The rearrangement uses TRBV18 and TRBJ1-5; D unresolved. CDR1 and CDR2 from the germline V gene are KGHSH and LQKENI. V lost 1 base, J lost 4 bases, and 14 bases lay in between. The CDR3 totals 16 residues. CDR3 coding DNA: TGTGCCAGCTCACCACGCCCAGAAAGACGGAATCAGCCCCAGCATTTT. It is translated as CASSPRPERRNQPQHF.